The 16 T cell receptor beta chains listed next were all sequenced from one sample in a study of cytomegalovirus exposure and HLA in healthy donors. PCR involved 60 Vbeta and 13 Jbeta primers. TCRdb keeps only in-frame clones here, not all; method: immunoSEQ multiplex PCR. This table has 150,000 to 200,000 clones, 82% appearing once. Material: PBMCs. These receptors all come from a woman in her late teens or twenties in good health and CMV-seronegative.

The chain employs TRBV6-5 and TRBJ1-1, with TRBD1 matching over 9 bases. The CDR3 has 13 amino acids. V shed 6 bases, J shed 4 bases, and the junction held 3 bases outside the gene matches. Germline CDR1 MNHEY, CDR2 SVGAGI. The CDR3 loop reads CASSMDRGTEAFF. The CDR3 region has the DNA TGTGCCAGCAGCATGGACAGGGGCACTGAAGCTTTCTTT.

The chain has TRBV2 and TRBJ2-7, with 12 bases lining up with TRBD2. J was trimmed by 7 bases and V by 5 bases; bases with no gene match: 9. Germline V CDR1 and CDR2: SNHLY, FYNNEI. The CDR3 length is 15 residues. The CDR3 spells CASSPTSGRTFEQYF. Written as DNA, the CDR3 is TGTGCCAGCAGTCCCACTAGCGGGAGGACATTTGAGCAGTACTTC.

This rearrangement joins TRBV6-5 to TRBJ2-1; TRBD2 matches at 9 bases. The V and J ends lost 4 bases and 7 bases, in that order; junction bases with no gene match: 8. CDR1 and CDR2 (germline): MNHEY, SVGAGI. This CDR3 has 15 amino acids. The CDR3 region has the DNA TGTGCCAGCAGTTTTATTAGCGGGAGTATTAATGAGCAGTTCTTC. Protein product: CASSFISGSINEQFF.

Note on this clone: Sequence at one end of the junction differs from germline and may be a read error. J is TRBJ1-3 and V is TRBV18; D is undetermined. This CDR3 has 14 amino acids. Germline loops: CDR1 KGHSH, CDR2 LQKENI. In nucleotides, the CDR3 is TGTGCCAGCTCACCAGGAACAGCGGGAAACACCACATATTTT. Translating gives CASSPGTAGNTTYF.

V is TRBV18 and J is TRBJ1-2; 7 bases fit TRBD1. J was trimmed by 6 bases and V by 2 bases; bases with no gene match: 0. Germline lookup yields CDR1 KGHSH and CDR2 LQKENI. The CDR3 contains 12 residues. In DNA form, the CDR3 reads TGTGCCAGCTCACCAGACAGGGATGGCTACACCTTC. This gives the protein CASSPDRDGYTF. Complete variable domain (other parts from reference TRBV18 and TRBJ1-2): NAGVMQNPRHLVRRRGQEARLRCSPMKGHSHVYWYRQLPEEGLKFMVYLQKENIIDESGMPKERFSAEFPKEGPSILRIQQVVRGDSAAYFCASSPDRDGYTFGSGTRLTVV.

The chain couples TRBV7-2 to TRBJ1-1; TRBD1 aligns across 9 bases. The junction had 5 bases not matched to a gene; V was cut back by 5 bases and J by 4 bases. CDR3 length equals 14 residues. From germline, CDR1 is SGHTA and CDR2 FQGNSA. The CDR3 nucleotides are TGTGCCAGCAGCCCACAGGGGGCGAGCACTGAAGCTTTCTTT. It is translated as CASSPQGASTEAFF. The full variable domain, with the rest looked up from reference TRBV7-2 and TRBJ1-1, is GAGVSQSPSNKVTEKGKDVELRCDPISGHTALYWYRQSLGQGLEFLIYFQGNSAPDKSGLPSDRFSAERTGGSVSTLTIQRTQQEDSAVYLCASSPQGASTEAFFGQGTRLTVV.

The chain carries TRBV11-2 and TRBJ1-5, with 9 bases lining up with TRBD1. Germline CDR1 and CDR2: SGHAT and FQNNGV. The CDR3 extends over 14 amino acids. Germline trimming cut 5 bases from V and 6 bases from J; bases unmatched to any gene: 5. For the CDR3, the DNA is TGTGCCAGCAGCCAGGGACAGGGATCTCAGCCCCAGCATTTT. Its translation is CASSQGQGSQPQHF.

As to this clone: The sample has other DNA sequences that encode this CDR3 too. The genes are TRBV7-9 and TRBJ1-1; unclear D gene. There are 11 residues in the CDR3. V was trimmed by 4 bases and J by 5 bases, leaving 5 bases between them. Germline values: CDR1 SEHNR, CDR2 FQNEAQ (reference sequence). The CDR3 loop is CASSSYTEAFF. CDR3 sequence (DNA): TGTGCCAGCAGCTCGTATACTGAAGCTTTCTTT.

The chain employs TRBV13 and TRBJ2-5, with D tentatively TRBD1 (6 bases). Germline CDR1 and CDR2: PRHDT and FYEKMQ (reference sequence). This CDR3 has 17 amino acids. V gave up 4 bases and J gave up 5 bases, with 23 bases separating them. The CDR3 bases are TGTGCCAGCAGCTCTTGGGTCCGGGACATGGGCGGGGAGACCCAGTACTTC. Translating it yields CASSSWVRDMGGETQYF. The full variable domain, rest sourced from reference TRBV13 and TRBJ2-5, is AAGVIQSPRHLIKEKRETATLKCYPIPRHDTVYWYQQGPGQDPQFLISFYEKMQSDKGSIPDRFSAQQFSDYHSELNMSSLELGDSALYFCASSSWVRDMGGETQYFGPGTRLLVL.

V and J are TRBV11-2 and TRBJ2-7; TRBD2 is a possible D gene (5 bases). The CDR3 spans 12 residues. V was clipped by 5 bases and J by 4 bases, with 9 bases between them. Germline V gene lookup returns CDR1 SGHAT and CDR2 FQNNGV. CDR3 in amino acids: CASSPAVYEQYF. The CDR3 nucleotides read TGTGCCAGCAGCCCAGCGGTGTACGAGCAGTACTTC.

This sequence joins TRBV6-5 and TRBJ1-2, with D possibly matching TRBD1 (6 bases). Trimming pared 6 bases from V and 5 bases from J, leaving 16 bases between. The V gene's germline CDR1 is MNHEY and CDR2 SVGAGI. The CDR3 has 14 residues. The CDR3 is CASRKTGLVYGYTF. The CDR3 region has the DNA TGTGCCAGCAGGAAGACAGGACTTGTGTATGGCTACACCTTC.

About this clone itself: One end of the junction varies from germline; a read error may be responsible. V gene TRBV7-9 combines with J gene TRBJ2-5; D ambiguous. CDR1 is SEHNR and CDR2 is FQNEAQ in the germline V gene (reference sequence). The CDR3 covers 12 residues. The CDR3 protein is CSSSLPHETQYF. The CDR3 region has the DNA TGTTCCAGCAGCTTACCCCATGAGACCCAGTACTTC.

This rearrangement joins TRBV25-1 to TRBJ2-5; TRBD1 is a possible D gene (5 bases). The closer fit of TRBJ2-7 to the DNA end suggests the J call may be wrong. The germline V gene encodes CDR1 MGHDK and CDR2 SYGVNS. The CDR3 sequence is 12 residues long. The CDR3 region has the DNA TGTGCCAGCAGTCAAGGGGCCTACGAGCAGTACTTC. Translated: CASSQGAYEQYF.

A few counts support this clone. The chain employs TRBV28 and TRBJ2-3; 7 bases map to TRBD1. This CDR3 contains 16 residues. V trimming: 5 bases; J trimming: 0 bases; junction bases outside the gene matches: 8. Germline CDR1 reads MDHEN; CDR2 reads SYDVKM. Here the CDR3 reads CASSTIRTGSTDTQYF. CDR3 nucleotides: TGTGCCAGCAGTACCATAAGGACAGGTAGCACAGATACGCAGTATTTT.

To note about this clone: One junction end disagrees with the germline gene, perhaps due to a read error. The sample holds other DNA sequences that translate to the same CDR3. J is TRBJ1-1 and V is TRBV6-5; no firm D call. The CDR3 covers 16 residues. The germline V gene encodes CDR1 MNHEY and CDR2 SVGAGI. CDR3 residues: CASSYTTSWGGTEAFF. CDR3 nucleotides: TGTGCCAGTAGTTACACGACCTCGTGGGGAGGGACTGAAGCTTTCTTT.

This clone appeared once. The V call is TRBV12-5, the J call TRBJ2-1; TRBD1 might be the D (6 bases). The CDR3 has 18 amino acids. In germline, CDR1 is LGHNT, CDR2 FRNRAP. V dropped 1 base and J dropped 4 bases, with 20 bases sitting between them. CDR3 nucleotides: TGTGCTAGTGGTTTGGGGATTCAGGGGTCCGGGATATACAATGAGCAGTTCTTC. It is translated as CASGLGIQGSGIYNEQFF.